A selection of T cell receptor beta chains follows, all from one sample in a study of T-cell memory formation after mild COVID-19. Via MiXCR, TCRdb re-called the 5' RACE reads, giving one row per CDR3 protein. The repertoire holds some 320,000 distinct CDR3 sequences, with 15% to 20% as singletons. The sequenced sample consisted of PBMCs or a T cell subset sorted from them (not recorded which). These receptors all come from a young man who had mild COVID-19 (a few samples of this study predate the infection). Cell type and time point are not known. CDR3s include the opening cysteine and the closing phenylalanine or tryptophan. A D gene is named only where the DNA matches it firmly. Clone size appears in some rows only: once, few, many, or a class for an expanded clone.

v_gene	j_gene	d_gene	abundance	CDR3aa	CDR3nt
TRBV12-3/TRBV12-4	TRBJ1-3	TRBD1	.	CASSLPQGRNTIYF	TGTGCCAGCAGTTTACCACAGGGGAGAAACACCATATATTTT
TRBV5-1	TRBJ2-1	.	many	CASSQDSYNEQFF	TGCGCCAGCAGCCAGGACAGTTACAATGAGCAGTTCTTC
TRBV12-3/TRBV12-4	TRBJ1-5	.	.	CASSLGARRVDQPQHF	TGTGCCAGCAGTTTAGGTGCCAGGAGGGTAGATCAGCCCCAGCATTTT
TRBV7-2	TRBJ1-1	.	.	CASSYPGTGGAFF	TGTGCCAGCAGCTACCCGGGGACCGGGGGAGCTTTCTTT
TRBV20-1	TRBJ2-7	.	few	CSAYLPGSYEQYF	TGCAGTGCTTACTTACCGGGTTCCTACGAGCAGTACTTC
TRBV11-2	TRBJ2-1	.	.	CASSDDYSWLEQFF	TGTGCCAGCAGCGATGACTATTCGTGGCTTGAGCAGTTCTTC
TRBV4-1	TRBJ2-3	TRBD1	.	CASSQANRGPDTQYF	TGCGCCAGCAGCCAAGCTAACAGGGGGCCAGATACGCAGTATTTT
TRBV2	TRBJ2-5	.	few	CASSEGTKQETQYF	TGTGCCAGCAGTGAGGGGACAAAACAAGAGACCCAGTACTTC
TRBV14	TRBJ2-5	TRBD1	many	CASSQGGQQETQYF	TGTGCCAGCAGCCAAGGGGGACAGCAAGAGACCCAGTACTTC
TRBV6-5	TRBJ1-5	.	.	CASSPPGHQPQHF	TGTGCCAGCAGTCCTCCGGGACATCAGCCCCAGCATTTT
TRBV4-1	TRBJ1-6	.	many	CASSQDGSNSPLHF	TGCGCCAGCAGCCAAGACGGAAGTAATTCACCCCTCCACTTT
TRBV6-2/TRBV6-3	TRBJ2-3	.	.	CASSYAWEDTQYF	TGTGCCAGCAGTTACGCCTGGGAAGATACGCAGTATTTT
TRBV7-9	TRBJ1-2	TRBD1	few	CASSLGDRVHYGYTF	TGTGCCAGCAGCTTAGGTGACAGGGTCCACTATGGCTACACCTTC
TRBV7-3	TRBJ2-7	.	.	CASSLAAGQTYEQYF	TGTGCCAGCAGCCTCGCGGCGGGACAGACCTACGAGCAGTACTTC
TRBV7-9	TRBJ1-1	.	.	CASSHPGHGEAFF	TGTGCCAGCAGCCACCCGGGACACGGTGAAGCTTTCTTT
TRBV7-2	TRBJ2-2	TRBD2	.	CASSYASGAGELFF	TGTGCCAGCAGCTACGCTAGCGGGGCGGGGGAGCTGTTTTTT
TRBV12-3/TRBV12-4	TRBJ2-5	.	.	CASSLERTETQYF	TGTGCCAGCAGTTTGGAGCGGACAGAGACCCAGTACTTC
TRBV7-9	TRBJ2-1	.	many	CASSSALRTGDYNEQFF	TGTGCCAGCAGCTCCGCCTTGCGGACGGGGGACTACAATGAGCAGTTCTTC
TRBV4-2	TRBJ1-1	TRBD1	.	CASSPYGQGGNTEAFF	TGTGCCAGCAGCCCATACGGACAGGGGGGGAACACTGAAGCTTTCTTT
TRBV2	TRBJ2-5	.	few	CASSGEVMETQYF	TGTGCCAGCAGCGGGGAAGTGATGGAGACCCAGTACTTC
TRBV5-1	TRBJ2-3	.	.	CASSLAPGLDTQYF	TGCGCCAGCAGCTTGGCGCCGGGGTTGGATACGCAGTATTTT
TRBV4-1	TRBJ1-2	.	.	CASSRMGDGYTF	TGCGCCAGCAGCCGTATGGGCGATGGCTACACCTTC
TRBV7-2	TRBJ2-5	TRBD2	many	CASSPDSLAGGQETQYF	TGTGCCAGCAGCCCAGACAGCCTAGCGGGGGGCCAAGAGACCCAGTACTTC
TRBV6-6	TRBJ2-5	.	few	CASSYSLQEETQYF	TGTGCCAGCAGTTACTCGTTACAGGAAGAGACCCAGTACTTC
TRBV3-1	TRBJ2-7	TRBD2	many	CASSQILAGNEQYF	TGTGCCAGCAGCCAAATTCTAGCGGGGAACGAGCAGTACTTC
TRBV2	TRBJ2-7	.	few	CASLYGTPRGEQYF	TGTGCCAGTCTTTATGGGACACCCCGAGGAGAGCAGTACTTC
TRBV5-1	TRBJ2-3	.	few	CASSYTRTDTQYF	TGCGCCAGCAGCTACACAAGGACAGATACGCAGTATTTT
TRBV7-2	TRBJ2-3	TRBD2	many	CASSPGRVDTQYF	TGTGCCAGCAGCCCGGGGAGGGTAGATACGCAGTATTTT
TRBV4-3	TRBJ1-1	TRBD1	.	CASSQASDRVPTHLMNTEAFF	TGCGCCAGCAGCCAAGCGTCGGACAGGGTCCCCACTCATTTGATGAACACTGAAGCTTTCTTT
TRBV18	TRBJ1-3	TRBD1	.	CASSPGQGGTAIYF	TGTGCCAGCTCACCCGGACAGGGGGGCACCGCCATATATTTT
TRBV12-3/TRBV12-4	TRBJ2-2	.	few	CASTLMMGAGELFF	TGTGCCAGCACCCTGATGATGGGCGCAGGGGAGCTGTTTTTT
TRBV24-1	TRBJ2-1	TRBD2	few	CATSAAGGPDEQFF	TGTGCCACCAGTGCCGCGGGGGGTCCAGATGAGCAGTTCTTC
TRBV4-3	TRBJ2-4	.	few	CASSQDRAGNIQYF	TGCGCCAGCAGCCAAGACAGGGCGGGGAACATTCAGTACTTC
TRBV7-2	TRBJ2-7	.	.	CASSLISEGPYEQYF	TGTGCCAGCAGCTTGATCTCGGAGGGGCCCTACGAGCAGTACTTC
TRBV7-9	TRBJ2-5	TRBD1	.	CASSLMDRDETQYF	TGTGCCAGCAGCTTGATGGACAGGGATGAGACCCAGTACTTC
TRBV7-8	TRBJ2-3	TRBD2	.	CASSLPAGGGADTQYF	TGTGCCAGCAGCTTACCCGCGGGGGGGGGCGCAGATACGCAGTATTTT
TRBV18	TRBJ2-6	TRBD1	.	CASSPGTGVGANVLTF	TGTGCCAGCTCACCCGGGACAGGGGTTGGGGCCAACGTCCTGACTTTC
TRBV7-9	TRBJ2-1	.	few	CASSLAASQQFF	TGTGCCAGCAGCTTAGCGGCTTCCCAGCAGTTCTTC
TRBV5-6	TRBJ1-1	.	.	CASSAVGLNTEAFF	TGTGCCAGCAGCGCTGTGGGGCTGAACACTGAAGCTTTCTTT
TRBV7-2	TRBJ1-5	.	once	CASSSLAGQPQHF	TGTGCCAGCAGCTCCCTAGCCGGACAGCCCCAGCATTTT
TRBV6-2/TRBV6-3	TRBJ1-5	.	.	CASLEGGAGNQPQHF	TGTGCCAGCCTCGAGGGGGGCGCGGGCAATCAGCCCCAGCATTTT
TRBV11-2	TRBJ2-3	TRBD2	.	CASSLRSGLAEDTQYF	TGTGCCAGCAGCTTACGGTCGGGTCTAGCGGAAGATACGCAGTATTTT
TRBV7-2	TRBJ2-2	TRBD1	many	CASSFTGTVRTGELFF	TGTGCCAGCAGCTTTACCGGGACAGTACGTACCGGGGAGCTGTTTTTT
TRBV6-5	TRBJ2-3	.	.	CASSYATTDTQYF	TGTGCCAGCAGTTACGCAACTACTGATACGCAGTATTTT
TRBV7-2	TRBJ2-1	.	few	CASARAEYNEQFF	TGTGCAAGCGCCCGTGCGGAGTACAATGAGCAGTTCTTC
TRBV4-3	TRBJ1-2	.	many	CASSQEQLLNGYTF	TGCGCCAGCAGCCAAGAACAGTTGCTAAACGGCTACACCTTC